This entry lists 8 T cell receptor beta chains sequenced from one sample in a study of T-cell reconstitution after alpha-beta-depleted transplantation in children. During its preparation, the TCRbeta library received unique molecular identifiers. TCRdb ran MiXCR on the PCR reads and lists one entry per CDR3 protein. The table has roughly 350,000 distinct CDR3 sequences, 10% seen once. Sequencing used PBMCs from the stem cell graft donor, obtained from the stem cell graft. These TCRs come from a human donor who donated a stem cell graft to a child with acute lymphoblastic leukemia.

This rearrangement joins TRBV20-1 to TRBJ1-3; tentatively, D is TRBD1 (5 bases). The germline V gene has CDR1 DFQATT and CDR2 SNEGSKA (reference sequence). V was pared by 6 bases and J by 4 bases, with 13 bases between. This CDR3 has 13 amino acids. CDR3 loop: CSAGQSGGNTIYF. The CDR3 nucleotides read TGCAGTGCCGGCCAATCAGGGGGAAACACCATATATTTT.

The V and J genes are TRBV5-6 and TRBJ2-1, with 9 bases lining up with TRBD1. The CDR3 runs 16 residues. V lost 4 bases to trimming and J lost 3 bases; unmatched junction nucleotides: 8. From germline, CDR1 is SGHDT and CDR2 YYEEEE. CDR3 DNA sequence: TGTGCCAGCAGCCGACAGGGGACAGGGCACTACAATGAGCAGTTCTTC. This sequence encodes CASSRQGTGHYNEQFF.

A few counts support this clonotype. The rearrangement joins TRBV4-1 to TRBJ2-7; 8 nucleotides agree with TRBD1. J gave up 4 bases and V 4 bases, and 9 bases lay outside the gene matches. The germline gives CDR1 MGHRA, CDR2 YSYEKL. The CDR3 totals 15 residues. Written as DNA, the CDR3 is TGCGCCAGCAGCCTACCAGACAGGGGACATTACGAGCAGTACTTC. The encoded protein is CASSLPDRGHYEQYF.

V usage is TRBV3-1 and J usage is TRBJ1-3; 9 bases are shared with TRBD1. This CDR3 contains 18 residues. Germline CDR1 is LGHDT and CDR2 is YNNKEL (reference sequence). Trimming at V came to 4 bases and at J to 2 bases, leaving 12 bases not matched to a gene. The CDR3 DNA reads as TGTGCCAGCAGCCCAATACACCCGGGACAGGGTACTGGAAACACCATATATTTT. Its protein product is CASSPIHPGQGTGNTIYF.

The genes are TRBV20-1 and TRBJ2-7; 7 bases agree with TRBD1. The CDR3 runs to 14 residues. V was pared by 6 bases and J by 0 bases, with 8 bases of the junction left unmatched. CDR1 DFQATT and CDR2 SNEGSKA come from the germline V gene (reference sequence). The CDR3 spells CSASRSGGSYEQYF. CDR3 nucleotides: TGCAGTGCCTCTAGATCAGGGGGCTCCTACGAGCAGTACTTC.

V is TRBV27 and J is TRBJ2-6; D is uncertain. This CDR3 comprises 16 residues. Per germline, CDR1 MNHEY and CDR2 SMNVEV (reference sequence). V was pared by 4 bases and J by 2 bases, with 12 bases between. The CDR3 nucleotides are TGTGCCAGCAGTTCTACTACAAAGGCTGGGGCCAACGTCCTGACTTTC. It encodes CASSSTTKAGANVLTF.

In this sample, this clonotype turned up many times. This chain uses TRBV7-9 with TRBJ2-1; TRBD2 aligns across 10 bases. V lost 1 base, J lost 7 bases, and 1 base stayed unmatched. The V gene's germline CDR1 is SEHNR and CDR2 FQNEAQ (reference sequence). The CDR3 contains 14 residues. The CDR3 here is CASSLEAGGNEQFF. In nucleotides, the CDR3 is TGTGCCAGCAGCTTAGAAGCGGGAGGGAATGAGCAGTTCTTC.

In its sample, this clonotype was seen many times. J is TRBJ2-1 and V is TRBV5-1, with D hard to call. The germline V gene encodes CDR1 SGHRS and CDR2 YFSETQ. The CDR3 has 14 residues. V lost 4 bases to trimming and J lost 2 bases, with 10 bases between them. CDR3 region: CASSIIQTYNEQFF. The DNA of the CDR3 is TGCGCCAGCAGCATCATACAGACCTACAATGAGCAGTTCTTC.